This passage covers 32 T cell receptor beta chains from one sample sequenced in a study of blood T cell repertoires in COVID-19. Profiled with immunoSEQ multiplex PCR; TCRdb holds only in-frame clones, not every one. The sample contains roughly 200,000 clones, 80% to 90% of which appear only once. Material for sequencing was peripheral blood. These TCRs come from a man aged 18 to 30 with active or convalescent COVID-19.

The chain employs TRBV10-3 and TRBJ1-4; 8 bases are shared with TRBD1. The germline gives CDR1 ENHRY, CDR2 SYGVKD. CDR3 length: 15 amino acids. Germline trimming cut 6 bases from V and 5 bases from J; bases unmatched to any gene: 8. CDR3 coding DNA: TGTGCCATCAGCACCGGGACAGGACAAAATGAAAAACTGTTTTTT. Translating gives CAISTGTGQNEKLFF.

CDR3 sequence: CASRPGQGPYGYTF. The CDR3, as DNA: TGTGCCAGCAGACCGGGACAGGGGCCCTATGGCTACACCTTC. The chain employs TRBV6-6 and TRBJ1-2, with 10 bases fitting TRBD1. V lost 6 bases, J lost 4 bases, and 5 bases stayed unmatched. Looked up from germline, CDR1 is MNHNY and CDR2 is SVGAGI (reference sequence). The CDR3 runs 14 residues.

The V gene is TRBV5-6, the J gene TRBJ2-3, with 8 positions matching TRBD1. The CDR3 is made up of 18 amino acids. The J segment lost 6 bases and the V segment lost 5 bases, leaving 20 bases of the junction unmatched. The germline V gene has CDR1 SGHDT and CDR2 YYEEEE. The CDR3 here is CASSMAARVTGEDDTQYF. CDR3 sequence (DNA): TGTGCCAGCAGTATGGCGGCTAGAGTGACAGGGGAGGATGATACGCAGTATTTT.

This clone was detected only a few times. The V call is TRBV10-3, the J call TRBJ2-3, with D uncertain. The CDR3 sequence is 16 residues long. The V end lost 0 bases, the J end lost 0 bases, and 10 bases lay between the germline ends. Per germline, CDR1 ENHRY and CDR2 SYGVKD. For the CDR3, the DNA is TGTGCCATCAGTGAGTCGACTTCACCTAGCACAGATACGCAGTATTTT. As protein: CAISESTSPSTDTQYF.

Only one count was recorded for this clone. The V and J genes are TRBV5-1 and TRBJ1-1; tentatively, D is TRBD1 (5 bases). The CDR3 length is 13 residues. V was trimmed by 4 bases and J by 6 bases, leaving 13 bases between them. Per germline, CDR1 SGHRS and CDR2 YFSETQ. This CDR3 is CASSRGGEAEAFF. CDR3 sequence (DNA): TGCGCCAGCAGCCGTGGGGGGGAGGCTGAAGCTTTCTTT.

This chain connects TRBV3-1 (or the pseudogene TRBV3-2) to TRBJ2-1; 7 nucleotides agree with TRBD2. V shed 0 bases and J 8 bases; nucleotides not matched to a gene: 4. The germline CDR1 and CDR2 sequences are LGHDT and YNNKEL (reference sequence). The CDR3 is 14 amino acids. The CDR3: CASSQDVRGDEQFF. CDR3 nucleotide sequence: TGTGCCAGCAGCCAAGATGTTCGGGGGGATGAGCAGTTCTTC.

This clone was detected a few times. The chain uses TRBV7-2 and TRBJ2-7; D not resolved. V was clipped by 2 bases and J by 5 bases, with 4 bases between them. Germline assignment: CDR1 SGHTA and CDR2 FQGNSA. This CDR3 has 11 residues. Here the CDR3 DNA reads TGTGCCAGCAGCTTACCGGACGAGCAGTACTTC. It codes for CASSLPDEQYF. The whole variable domain, remainder taken from reference TRBV7-2 and TRBJ2-7, is GAGVSQSPSNKVTEKGKDVELRCDPISGHTALYWYRQSLGQGLEFLIYFQGNSAPDKSGLPSDRFSAERTGGSVSTLTIQRTQQEDSAVYLCASSLPDEQYFGPGTRLTVT.

This rearrangement joins TRBV12-1 to TRBJ2-3; the table gives TRBD2 as D, unverified against the DNA. TRBV12-1 is recorded as a pseudogene. The CDR3 covers 20 residues. In DNA, the CDR3 is TGTGCCAGCAGCTTTGAGGTACTAGCGGAATTGACACCTAGCACAGATACGCAGTATTTT. Translating gives CASSFEVLAELTPSTDTQYF.

A single count supports this clone. This chain joins TRBV5-4 and TRBJ1-1; D perhaps matches TRBD1 (5 bases). The V end lost 0 bases, the J end lost 4 bases, and 7 bases lay between the germline ends. The CDR3 extends over 13 amino acids. Looked up from germline, CDR1 is SGHNT and CDR2 is YYREEE (reference sequence). The CDR3 nucleotides read TGTGCCAGCAGCTTGGGGGGGGGCACTGAAGCTTTCTTT. Protein product: CASSLGGGTEAFF.

The V and J genes are TRBV5-1 and TRBJ1-1; unclear D gene. This CDR3 is built from 14 residues. V lost 0 bases, J lost 7 bases, and 13 bases lay in between. Germline loops: CDR1 SGHRS, CDR2 YFSETQ. CDR3 residues: CASSLAETPIEAFF. In DNA form, the CDR3 reads TGCGCCAGCAGCTTGGCCGAGACACCTATTGAAGCTTTCTTT.

V gene TRBV7-2 combines with J gene TRBJ1-2; the match to TRBD1 covers 12 bases. Germline V gives CDR1 SGHTA, CDR2 FQGNSA. The CDR3 runs 17 residues. The V segment lost 4 bases and the J segment 3 bases; nucleotides outside the gene matches: 9. The CDR3 DNA sequence: TGTGCCAGCAGCTCCGGGACAGGGGGCGTTATTGACTATGGCTACACCTTC. Encoded protein: CASSSGTGGVIDYGYTF.

The chain links TRBV11-3 to TRBJ2-1; 8 bases are shared with TRBD1. Trimming took 4 bases from V and 7 from J; bases not matched to a gene: 3. This CDR3 comprises 13 residues. The germline V gene has CDR1 SGHNT and CDR2 YENEEA. The CDR3 loop is CASSSRTGNEQFF. The CDR3, as DNA: TGTGCCAGCAGCTCCCGGACAGGGAATGAGCAGTTCTTC.

The chain has TRBV2 and TRBJ2-5, with 11 bases matching TRBD2. Germline V CDR1 and CDR2: SNHLY, FYNNEI. Trimming removed 6 bases from V and 1 base from J; junction bases left unmatched: 7. This CDR3 contains 16 residues. This CDR3 reads CASRAGTSGRQETQYF. Here the CDR3 DNA reads TGTGCCAGCAGGGCGGGGACTAGCGGCCGCCAAGAGACCCAGTACTTC.

V is TRBV16 and J is TRBJ1-4; 9 bases map to TRBD1. CDR3 length: 15 amino acids. The V gene's germline CDR1 is KGHSY and CDR2 FQNENV. The J segment lost 8 bases and the V segment lost 3 bases, leaving 7 bases of the junction unmatched. Here the CDR3 DNA reads TGTGCCAGCAGCCAGCGACAGGGGGGACGAGAAAAACTGTTTTTT. Residues: CASSQRQGGREKLFF. The whole variable domain, remainder taken from reference TRBV16 and TRBJ1-4, is GEEVAQTPKHLVRGEGQKAKLYCAPIKGHSYVFWYQQVLKNEFKFLISFQNENVFDETGMPKERFSAKCLPNSPCSLEIQATKLEDSAVYFCASSQRQGGREKLFFGSGTQLSVL.

The V call is TRBV6-5, the J call TRBJ2-4; 7 nucleotides align to TRBD1. The CDR3 sequence is 15 residues long. V lost 7 bases to trimming and J lost 10 bases; unmatched junction nucleotides: 16. The germline V gene has CDR1 MNHEY and CDR2 SVGAGI. Here the CDR3 DNA reads TGTGCCAGCATAGGGGGCAGGGCAGGGGTTTTTATTCAGTACTTC. Translating it yields CASIGGRAGVFIQYF.

The V call is TRBV2, the J call TRBJ1-5; 8 bases are shared with TRBD1. The length of the CDR3 is 14 residues. With V trimmed by 4 bases and J by 7 bases, 6 bases remained unmatched. The germline gives CDR1 SNHLY, CDR2 FYNNEI. The CDR3 reads CASSAGGTRQPQHF. In DNA form, the CDR3 reads TGTGCCAGCAGTGCAGGGGGCACGCGACAGCCCCAGCATTTT.

This rearrangement joins TRBV6-4 to TRBJ1-5, with no clear D. Germline-derived CDR1 and CDR2 are MRHNA and SNTAGT. Trimming removed 5 bases from V and 0 bases from J, with 11 bases in between. The CDR3 consists of 15 residues. This CDR3 reads CASSRDAGSNQPQHF. For the CDR3, the DNA is TGTGCCAGCAGTCGTGACGCGGGTAGCAATCAGCCCCAGCATTTT.

The V call is TRBV5-5, the J call TRBJ2-3, with 11 bases that match TRBD2. After removal of 2 bases from V and 5 bases from J, the junction contained 10 bases not matched to a gene. From germline, CDR1 is SGHKS and CDR2 YYEKEE (reference sequence). CDR3 length: 17 residues. Here the CDR3 reads CASSLVGTLAGEDTQYF. CDR3 in DNA: TGTGCCAGCAGCTTAGTTGGTACACTAGCGGGAGAAGATACGCAGTATTTT. Full variable domain (rest looked up from reference TRBV5-5 and TRBJ2-3): DAGVTQSPTHLIKTRGQQVTLRCSPISGHKSVSWYQQVLGQGPQFIFQYYEKEERGRGNFPDRFSARQFPNYSSELNVNALLLGDSALYLCASSLVGTLAGEDTQYFGPGTRLTVL.

The chain is built from TRBV29-1 and TRBJ1-4; 7 nucleotides match TRBD1. Germline CDR1 is SQVTM and CDR2 is ANQGSEA. The CDR3 is made up of 14 amino acids. J was trimmed by 7 bases and V by 2 bases; bases with no gene match: 7. CDR3 DNA sequence: TGCAGCGTTGAATACGACAGGGAAGGTGAAAAACTGTTTTTT. Translation gives CSVEYDREGEKLFF.

The chain uses TRBV28 and TRBJ1-5, with a tentative D call TRBD1 (5 bases). Germline-derived CDR1 and CDR2 are MDHEN and SYDVKM. The CDR3 spans 12 residues. V dropped 6 bases and J dropped 5 bases, with 8 bases sitting between them. CDR3 coding DNA: TGTGCCAGCAGCTGGGGGGATCAGCCCCAGCATTTT. It encodes CASSWGDQPQHF. The full variable domain, its missing parts supplied by reference TRBV28 and TRBJ1-5, is DVKVTQSSRYLVKRTGEKVFLECVQDMDHENMFWYRQDPGLGLRLIYFSYDVKMKEKGDIPEGYSVSREKKERFSLILESASTNQTSMYLCASSWGDQPQHFGDGTRLSIL.

V is TRBV27 and J is TRBJ1-2; 7 nucleotides align to TRBD1. Trimming took 6 bases from V and 4 from J; bases not matched to a gene: 11. CDR1 is MNHEY, CDR2 SMNVEV, per germline (reference sequence). The CDR3 sequence is 15 residues long. The CDR3 reads CASSHWDSEIYGYTF. In DNA form, the CDR3 reads TGTGCCAGCAGCCACTGGGACAGCGAGATCTATGGCTACACCTTC.

There are a few counts of this clone. J is TRBJ1-1 and V is TRBV19, with D unresolved. The V end lost 1 base, the J end lost 4 bases, and 7 bases lay between the germline ends. Germline V CDR1 and CDR2: LNHDA, SQIVND (reference sequence). The CDR3 loop spans 13 amino acids. The CDR3 coding sequence is TGTGCCAGTAGTATAGGGGAGGGCACTGAAGCTTTCTTT. It codes for CASSIGEGTEAFF. Looking up the rest from reference TRBV19 and TRBJ1-1 gives the full variable domain: DGGITQSPKYLFRKEGQNVTLSCEQNLNHDAMYWYRQDPGQGLRLIYYSQIVNDFQKGDIAEGYSVSREKKESFPLTVTSAQKNPTAFYLCASSIGEGTEAFFGQGTRLTVV.

The V gene is TRBV28, the J gene TRBJ2-2; 9 nucleotides align to TRBD1. CDR1 is MDHEN and CDR2 is SYDVKM in the germline V gene. With V trimmed by 2 bases and J by 6 bases, 7 bases remained unmatched. This CDR3 contains 16 residues. The CDR3 sequence: CASSLPGQGVSGELFF. The CDR3 region has the DNA TGTGCCAGCAGTTTACCGGGACAGGGTGTATCCGGGGAGCTGTTTTTT. Drawing the rest from reference TRBV28 and TRBJ2-2, the complete variable domain is DVKVTQSSRYLVKRTGEKVFLECVQDMDHENMFWYRQDPGLGLRLIYFSYDVKMKEKGDIPEGYSVSREKKERFSLILESASTNQTSMYLCASSLPGQGVSGELFFGEGSRLTVL.

This chain uses TRBV2 with TRBJ2-7, with D maybe TRBD2 (6 bases). The CDR3 runs to 15 residues. The germline CDR1 and CDR2 sequences are SNHLY and FYNNEI. With 4 bases removed from V and 3 bases from J, the gap between germline ends came to 16 bases. DNA of the CDR3: TGTGCCAGCAGTGCCGCCGGGACTGACTACTACGAGCAGTACTTC. Its translation: CASSAAGTDYYEQYF. The full variable domain, with the rest looked up from reference TRBV2 and TRBJ2-7, is EPEVTQTPSHQVTQMGQEVILRCVPISNHLYFYWYRQILGQKVEFLVSFYNNEISEKSEIFDDQFSVERPDGSNFTLKIRSTKLEDSAMYFCASSAAGTDYYEQYFGPGTRLTVT.

The genes are TRBV5-5 and TRBJ2-1; 8 positions match TRBD2. In germline, CDR1 is SGHKS, CDR2 YYEKEE (reference sequence). V gave up 0 bases and J gave up 6 bases; unmatched junction bases: 8. This CDR3 is 16 amino acids long. CDR3 sequence (DNA): TGTGCCAGCAGCTTGGTCCCGGGACTAGAGAGCAATGAGCAGTTCTTC. Its protein is CASSLVPGLESNEQFF.

The chain has TRBV19 and TRBJ2-3, with 7 bases identical to TRBD1. The V gene end was trimmed by 8 bases and the J gene end by 3 bases; junction bases not matched to a gene: 11. The CDR3 spans 15 residues. Germline V gene data show CDR1 as LNHDA and CDR2 as SQIVND (reference sequence). The CDR3 region is CASSYRGEGTDTQYF. CDR3 DNA: TGTGCCAGTTCCTACAGGGGAGAGGGAACAGATACGCAGTATTTT.

Here the CDR3 reads CASSYVGTGKDNEQFF. In DNA form, the CDR3 reads TGTGCCAGCAGTTACGTCGGGACAGGGAAGGATAATGAGCAGTTCTTC. J is TRBJ2-1 and V is TRBV6-5, with 9 bases aligning to TRBD1. The germline gives CDR1 MNHEY, CDR2 SVGAGI. The CDR3 runs 16 residues. The trim removed 2 bases at V and 7 bases at J, leaving 9 bases unmatched.

This clone was recorded a few times. The chain uses TRBV6-6 and TRBJ1-2; D is undetermined. The CDR3 contains 13 residues. Deletions cut 4 bases from V and 8 bases from J, with 14 bases between. Germline V gives CDR1 MNHNY, CDR2 SVGAGI (reference sequence). CDR3 DNA sequence: TGTGCCAGCAGTTTAGGACTTCTCTACGGCTACACCTTC. This gives the protein CASSLGLLYGYTF.

CDR3 region: CASSPLTQLAGGFGAEQYF. The CDR3 nucleotides are TGTGCCAGCAGTCCGCTTACCCAACTAGCGGGAGGGTTTGGGGCCGAGCAGTACTTC. The chain uses TRBV6-6 and TRBJ2-7; 13 bases fit TRBD2. Germline loops: CDR1 MNHNY, CDR2 SVGAGI (reference sequence). The CDR3 sequence is 19 residues long. Trimming cost V 5 bases and J 6 bases; bases outside gene matches: 19.

V usage is TRBV10-2 and J usage is TRBJ1-3, with D possibly being TRBD1 (5 bases). The CDR3 loop spans 16 amino acids. Germline-derived CDR1 and CDR2 are WSHSY and SAAADI. V was trimmed by 3 bases and J by 1 base, leaving 13 bases between them. In nucleotides, the CDR3 is TGCGCCAGCAGTGATCCCCCCAGGGCATCTGGAAACACCATATATTTT. Its translation is CASSDPPRASGNTIYF.

The chain carries TRBV5-4 and TRBJ2-5; 7 bases are shared with TRBD1. The CDR3 totals 14 residues. V trimming: 2 bases; J trimming: 0 bases; junction bases outside the gene matches: 1. CDR1 and CDR2 from the germline V gene are SGHNT and YYREEE (reference sequence). CDR3 sequence: CASSLQGYQETQYF. CDR3 nucleotides: TGTGCCAGCAGCTTACAGGGGTACCAAGAGACCCAGTACTTC.

This rearrangement joins TRBV27 to TRBJ2-7; 8 nucleotides agree with TRBD2. Trimming took 3 bases from V and 3 from J; bases not matched to a gene: 7. CDR1 MNHEY and CDR2 SMNVEV come from the germline V gene (reference sequence). There are 15 residues in the CDR3. In nucleotides, the CDR3 is TGTGCCAGCAGTTTCAGCGGGGGTCGGGGCTACGAGCAGTACTTC. The encoded protein is CASSFSGGRGYEQYF.